These 21 T cell receptor beta chains were all obtained from the same sample, sequenced in a study of sequential checkpoint blockade in melanoma (dated by TCRdb to between 2018 and 2021). What the treatment or condition label conveys for this sample: randomized to nivolumab then ipilimumab (arm A) or the reverse (arm B). The library was produced with the immunoSEQ multiplex PCR assay. TCRdb holds this immuneACCESS table with in-frame rearrangements only. Some clones are missing; in checked studies, unresolved V genes explain under half, and the rest has no known cause. For this sample the table gives under 45,000 clones, of which approximately 84% were detected only once. 5.5% to 7% of the sample lies in the top ten. Material: CD8+ T cells sorted from blood (inferred from file names), obtained from a patient given nivolumab and ipilimumab in sequence. Source of these receptors: a human donor with melanoma.

V usage is TRBV5-1 and J usage is TRBJ2-3, with 10 bases lining up with TRBD1. The CDR3 is 14 residues long. Germline CDR1 and CDR2: SGHRS and YFSETQ. V dropped 6 bases and J dropped 4; count of bases not matched to a gene: 5. This chain's CDR3 is CASTLGQGADTQYF. For the CDR3, the DNA is TGCGCCAGCACACTCGGACAGGGGGCAGATACGCAGTATTTT.

This rearrangement joins TRBV7-9 to TRBJ2-5; D may be TRBD1 (5 bases). CDR1 is SEHNR, CDR2 FQNEAQ, per germline (reference sequence). V shed 5 bases and J shed 5 bases, with 15 bases lying between them. CDR3 length: 14 amino acids. This CDR3 is CASSPGQELETQYF. CDR3 nucleotide sequence: TGTGCCAGCAGCCCAGGGCAGGAGCTGGAGACCCAGTACTTC.

This chain connects TRBV18 to TRBJ2-7; D call uncertain. CDR3 length: 19 residues. From germline, CDR1 is KGHSH and CDR2 LQKENI. Trimming removed 2 bases at V and 3 bases at J, with 26 bases between. The CDR3 is CASSPWSAPAVGPGYEQYF. In DNA form, the CDR3 reads TGTGCCAGCTCACCATGGTCAGCTCCGGCGGTGGGTCCTGGCTACGAGCAGTACTTC.

The chain is built from TRBV9 and TRBJ2-3; 8 bases fit TRBD2. This CDR3 comprises 16 residues. The V and J ends lost 3 bases and 4 bases, in that order; junction bases with no gene match: 10. Germline loops: CDR1 SGDLS, CDR2 YYNGEE. DNA of the CDR3: TGTGCCAGCAGCGCCAGCGGGAGAGGACTGGCAGATACGCAGTATTTT. It encodes CASSASGRGLADTQYF. Filled out from reference TRBV9 and TRBJ2-3, the complete variable domain reads DSGVTQTPKHLITATGQRVTLRCSPRSGDLSVYWYQQSLDQGLQFLIQYYNGEERAKGNILERFSAQQFPDLHSELNLSSLELGDSALYFCASSASGRGLADTQYFGPGTRLTVL.

The V and J genes are TRBV28 and TRBJ1-1, with 9 bases that match TRBD1. From germline, CDR1 is MDHEN and CDR2 SYDVKM. V shed 4 bases and J 1 base; nucleotides not matched to a gene: 10. The CDR3 consists of 17 residues. CDR3 bases: TGTGCCAGCAGTTCCCCCGGGACAGGGCTATCGAACACTGAAGCTTTCTTT. Protein: CASSSPGTGLSNTEAFF.

This clone was seen only once. The chain links TRBV19 to TRBJ2-3, with D unclear. Trimming stripped 3 bases from V and 2 bases from J, with 6 bases between. The germline CDR1 and CDR2 sequences are LNHDA and SQIVND (reference sequence). CDR3 length: 13 residues. This CDR3 is CASSILFTDTQYF. The CDR3 nucleotides read TGTGCCAGTAGTATCCTCTTCACAGATACGCAGTATTTT. The variable domain in full, with the rest retrieved from reference TRBV19 and TRBJ2-3, is DGGITQSPKYLFRKEGQNVTLSCEQNLNHDAMYWYRQDPGQGLRLIYYSQIVNDFQKGDIAEGYSVSREKKESFPLTVTSAQKNPTAFYLCASSILFTDTQYFGPGTRLTVL.

The genes are TRBV7-9 and TRBJ2-1; the match to TRBD2 covers 10 bases. Germline values: CDR1 SEHNR, CDR2 FQNEAQ (reference sequence). V lost 1 base to trimming and J lost 3 bases; unmatched junction nucleotides: 3. This CDR3 has 16 residues. The CDR3 nucleotides are TGTGCCAGCAGCTTAGGATCTAGCGGGGGCTACAATGAGCAGTTCTTC. This gives the protein CASSLGSSGGYNEQFF.

The chain joins TRBV25-1 to TRBJ2-5; TRBD2 aligns across 8 bases. The length of the CDR3 is 17 residues. Trimming cost V 3 bases and J 5 bases; bases outside gene matches: 14. Germline CDR1 is MGHDK and CDR2 is SYGVNS. The CDR3 DNA is TGTGCCAGCAGTGATATTGCAGCGGGGGTGTTTCAGGAGACCCAGTACTTC. Residues: CASSDIAAGVFQETQYF.

The V call is TRBV7-9, the J call TRBJ2-7; 7 nucleotides agree with TRBD2. This CDR3 has 14 amino acids. J lost 5 bases, V lost 7 bases, and 11 bases had no gene match. CDR1 and CDR2 from the germline V gene are SEHNR and FQNEAQ (reference sequence). The CDR3 here is CASNRGLDFHEQYF. CDR3 in DNA: TGTGCCAGCAACCGTGGACTAGACTTCCACGAGCAGTACTTC.

The chain joins TRBV2 to TRBJ1-1; TRBD1 might be the D (5 bases). The CDR3 covers 15 residues. Trimming took off 2 bases at V and 5 bases at J, with 15 bases between the two ends. Germline-derived CDR1 and CDR2 are SNHLY and FYNNEI. The CDR3 reads CASSESKFRVTEAFF. CDR3 DNA sequence: TGTGCCAGCAGTGAAAGTAAATTCAGGGTTACTGAAGCTTTCTTT.

This chain's CDR3 is CASSPSYSTDFEKLFF. The CDR3 nucleotides are TGTGCCAGCAGCCCCTCGTACAGCACGGATTTTGAAAAACTGTTTTTT. The chain employs TRBV7-9 and TRBJ1-4; D call uncertain. V gave up 5 bases and J gave up 7 bases, with 20 bases separating them. The CDR3 runs 16 residues. Germline CDR1 and CDR2: SEHNR and FQNEAQ (reference sequence).

The chain has TRBV27 and TRBJ2-3, with D perhaps TRBD1 (5 bases). Trimming left V 0 bases short and J 2 bases short, with 9 bases between. From germline, CDR1 is MNHEY and CDR2 SMNVEV (reference sequence). This CDR3 contains 15 residues. CDR3 loop: CASSLSLDTTDTQYF. As DNA, the CDR3 is TGTGCCAGCAGTTTATCGTTGGACACCACAGATACGCAGTATTTT.

The V call is TRBV28, the J call TRBJ2-5, with 7 bases matching TRBD1. CDR3 length: 17 residues. Trimming removed 6 bases from V and 1 base from J; junction bases left unmatched: 14. Germline CDR1 is MDHEN and CDR2 is SYDVKM. DNA for the CDR3: TGTGCCAGCAGACTCATTGCCCCGACAGGGCCCCAAGAGACCCAGTACTTC. It encodes CASRLIAPTGPQETQYF.

The V gene is TRBV20-1, the J gene TRBJ1-2, with D unresolved. The germline V gene encodes CDR1 DFQATT and CDR2 SNEGSKA (reference sequence). V lost 3 bases to trimming and J lost 2 bases, with 4 bases between them. The CDR3 runs to 11 residues. The CDR3 DNA is TGCAGTGCTAGTCCGAACTATGGCTACACCTTC. The encoded protein is CSASPNYGYTF.

The genes are TRBV7-9 and TRBJ2-3; D possibly corresponds to TRBD2 (5 bases). CDR1 and CDR2 from the germline V gene are SEHNR and FQNEAQ (reference sequence). The CDR3 contains 14 residues. Trimming cost V 0 bases and J 8 bases, with 12 bases left between them. As DNA, the CDR3 is TGTGCCAGCAGCTTAGCACTGGACGGAGGTACGCAGTATTTT. Translating gives CASSLALDGGTQYF.

This clone was detected a few times. The chain is built from TRBV28 and TRBJ1-5, with 9 bases identical to TRBD1. Germline trimming cut 5 bases from V and 4 bases from J; bases unmatched to any gene: 3. Germline CDR1 is MDHEN and CDR2 is SYDVKM. The CDR3 sequence is 14 residues long. The chain's CDR3 is CASSRTGVNQPQHF. CDR3 coding DNA: TGTGCCAGCAGTAGGACAGGGGTAAATCAGCCCCAGCATTTT.

This chain joins TRBV10-1 and TRBJ2-7; D is possibly TRBD1 (5 bases). Germline V gene sequence: CDR1 WNHNN, CDR2 SYGVQD (reference sequence). CDR3 length equals 15 residues. V shed 0 bases and J shed 1 base, with 10 bases lying between them. The CDR3 spells CASSESAGYSYEQYF. The CDR3 bases are TGCGCCAGCAGTGAGTCGGCAGGGTATTCCTACGAGCAGTACTTC.

This clone is medium-sized (0.01 to 0.1%). The chain combines TRBV7-9 with TRBJ2-7; 8 nucleotides agree with TRBD1. CDR1 and CDR2 (germline): SEHNR, FQNEAQ (reference sequence). The J segment lost 4 bases and the V segment lost 4 bases, leaving 12 bases of the junction unmatched. This CDR3 has 16 residues. The DNA of the CDR3 is TGTGCCAGCAGCTCAAGCTGGGCAGGGGGCAGTTACGAGCAGTACTTC. This translates into CASSSSWAGGSYEQYF.

The V call is TRBV5-1, the J call TRBJ2-7, with D perhaps matching TRBD2 (6 bases). Between the trimmed V and J ends, which lost 0 bases and 2 bases, there was a span of 9 bases. Germline V CDR1 and CDR2: SGHRS, YFSETQ. The CDR3 loop spans 14 amino acids. CDR3 coding DNA: TGCGCCAGCAGCTTGGTTACGGGAGCCTACGAGCAGTACTTC. Translation: CASSLVTGAYEQYF.

This chain links TRBV28 with TRBJ1-5; 12 bases are shared with TRBD1. The V and J ends lost 6 bases and 6 bases, in that order; junction bases with no gene match: 6. Germline V gene sequence: CDR1 MDHEN, CDR2 SYDVKM. CDR3 length equals 15 residues. The CDR3 bases are TGTGCCAGCAGACTGGGGACAGGGGGCGGTCAGCCCCAGCATTTT. This codes for CASRLGTGGGQPQHF.

This clone was seen more than once but under ten times. The J gene is TRBJ2-3, the V gene TRBV6-4; 12 nucleotides agree with TRBD2. The junction had 2 bases not matched to a gene; V was cut back by 0 bases and J by 1 base. The V gene's germline CDR1 is MRHNA and CDR2 SNTAGT. The CDR3 is made up of 17 amino acids. CDR3 region: CASSDSTSGGGTDTQYF. CDR3 DNA sequence: TGTGCCAGCAGTGACTCGACTAGCGGGGGAGGCACAGATACGCAGTATTTT.